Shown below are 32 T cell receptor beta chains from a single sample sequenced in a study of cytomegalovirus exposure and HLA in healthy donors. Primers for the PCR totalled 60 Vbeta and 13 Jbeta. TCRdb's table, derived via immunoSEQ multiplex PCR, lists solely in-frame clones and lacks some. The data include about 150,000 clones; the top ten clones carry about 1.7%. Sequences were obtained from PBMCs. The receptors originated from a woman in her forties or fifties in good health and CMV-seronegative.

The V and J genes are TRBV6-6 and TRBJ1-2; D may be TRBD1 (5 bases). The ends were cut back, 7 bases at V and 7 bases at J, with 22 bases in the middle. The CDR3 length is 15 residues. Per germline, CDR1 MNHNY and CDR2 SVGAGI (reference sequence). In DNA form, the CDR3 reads TGTGCCAGCACCAATGGAGGGACTCCTGAGGTTGGCTACACCTTC. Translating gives CASTNGGTPEVGYTF.

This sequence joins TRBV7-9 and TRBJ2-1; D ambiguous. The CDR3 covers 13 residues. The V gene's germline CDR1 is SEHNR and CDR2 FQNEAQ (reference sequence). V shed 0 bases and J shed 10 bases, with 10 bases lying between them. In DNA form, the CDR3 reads TGTGCCAGCAGCTTAGCAGGTGGCAGGGAGCAGTTCTTC. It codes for CASSLAGGREQFF.

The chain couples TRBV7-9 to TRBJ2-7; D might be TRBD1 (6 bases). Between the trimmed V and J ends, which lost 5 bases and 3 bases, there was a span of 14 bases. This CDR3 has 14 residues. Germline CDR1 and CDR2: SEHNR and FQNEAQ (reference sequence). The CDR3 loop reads CASSKQGQFYEQYF. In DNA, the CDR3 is TGTGCCAGCAGCAAGCAGGGGCAATTCTACGAGCAGTACTTC.

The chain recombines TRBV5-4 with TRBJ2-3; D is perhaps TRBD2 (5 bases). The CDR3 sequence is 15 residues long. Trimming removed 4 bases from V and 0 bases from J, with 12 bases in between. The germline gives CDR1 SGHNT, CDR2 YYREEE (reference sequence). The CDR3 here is CASSPPGTSTDTQYF. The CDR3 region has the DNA TGTGCCAGCAGCCCCCCGGGAACTAGCACAGATACGCAGTATTTT.

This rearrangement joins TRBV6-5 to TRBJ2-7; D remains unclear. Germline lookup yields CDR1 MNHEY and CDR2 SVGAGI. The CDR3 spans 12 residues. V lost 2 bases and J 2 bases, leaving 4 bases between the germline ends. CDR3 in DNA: TGTGCCAGCAGTTACGGGCCCTACGAGCAGTACTTC. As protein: CASSYGPYEQYF.

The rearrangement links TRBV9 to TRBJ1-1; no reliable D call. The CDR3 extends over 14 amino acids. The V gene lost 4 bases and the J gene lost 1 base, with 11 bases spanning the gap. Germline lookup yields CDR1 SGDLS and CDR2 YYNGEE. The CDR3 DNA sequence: TGTGCCAGCAGCAGAGACACCGGGAACACTGAAGCTTTCTTT. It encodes CASSRDTGNTEAFF.

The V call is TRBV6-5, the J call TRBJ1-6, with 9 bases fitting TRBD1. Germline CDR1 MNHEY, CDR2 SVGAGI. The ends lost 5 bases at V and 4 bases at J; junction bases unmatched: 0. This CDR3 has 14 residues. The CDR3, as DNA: TGTGCCAGCAGTGGGACAGGGTATAATTCACCCCTCCACTTT. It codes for CASSGTGYNSPLHF.

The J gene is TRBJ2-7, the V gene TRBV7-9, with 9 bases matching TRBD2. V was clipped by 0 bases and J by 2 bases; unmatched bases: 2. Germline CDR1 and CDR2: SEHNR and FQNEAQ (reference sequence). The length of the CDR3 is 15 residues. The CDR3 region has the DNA TGTGCCAGCAGCTTAGCAGCGGGGGGCCCCTACGAGCAGTACTTC. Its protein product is CASSLAAGGPYEQYF. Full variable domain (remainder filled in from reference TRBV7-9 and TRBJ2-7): DTGVSQNPRHKITKRGQNVTFRCDPISEHNRLYWYRQTLGQGPEFLTYFQNEAQLEKSRLLSDRFSAERPKGSFSTLEIQRTEQGDSAMYLCASSLAAGGPYEQYFGPGTRLTVT.

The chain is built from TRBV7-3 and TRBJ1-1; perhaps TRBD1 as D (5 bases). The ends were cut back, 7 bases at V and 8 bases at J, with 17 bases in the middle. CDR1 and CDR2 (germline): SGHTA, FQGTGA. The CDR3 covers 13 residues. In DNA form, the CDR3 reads TGTGCCAGCACACCCGCAGGGATGGAGGAAGCTTTCTTT. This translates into CASTPAGMEEAFF.

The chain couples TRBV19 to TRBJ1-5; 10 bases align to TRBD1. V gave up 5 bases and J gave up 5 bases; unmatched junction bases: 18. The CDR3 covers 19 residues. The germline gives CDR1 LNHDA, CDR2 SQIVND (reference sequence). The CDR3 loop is CASSPLSFTGTGDYQPQHF. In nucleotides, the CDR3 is TGTGCCAGTAGTCCCCTTTCCTTCACCGGGACAGGGGATTATCAGCCCCAGCATTTT. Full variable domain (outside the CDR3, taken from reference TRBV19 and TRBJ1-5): DGGITQSPKYLFRKEGQNVTLSCEQNLNHDAMYWYRQDPGQGLRLIYYSQIVNDFQKGDIAEGYSVSREKKESFPLTVTSAQKNPTAFYLCASSPLSFTGTGDYQPQHFGDGTRLSIL.

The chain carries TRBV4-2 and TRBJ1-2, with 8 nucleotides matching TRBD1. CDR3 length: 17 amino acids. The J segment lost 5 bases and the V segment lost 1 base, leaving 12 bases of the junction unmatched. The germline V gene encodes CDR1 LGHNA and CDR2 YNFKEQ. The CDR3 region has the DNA TGTGCCAGCAGCCAAGTTGGGCAGGGGGCGCTTTCGTATGGCTACACCTTC. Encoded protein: CASSQVGQGALSYGYTF.

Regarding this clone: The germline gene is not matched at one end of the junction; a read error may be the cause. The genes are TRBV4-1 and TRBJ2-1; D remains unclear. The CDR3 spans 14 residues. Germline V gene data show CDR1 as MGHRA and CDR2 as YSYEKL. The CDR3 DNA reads TGTGCCAGCAGCCAAGGTGGCAACTACAATGAGCAGTTCTTC. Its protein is CASSQGGNYNEQFF.

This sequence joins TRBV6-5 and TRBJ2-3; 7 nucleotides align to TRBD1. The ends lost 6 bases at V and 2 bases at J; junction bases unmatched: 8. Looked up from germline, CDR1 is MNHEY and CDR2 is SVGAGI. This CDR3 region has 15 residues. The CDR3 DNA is TGTGCCAGCAGCCGACAGGGAGCGGTCACAGATACGCAGTATTTT. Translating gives CASSRQGAVTDTQYF.

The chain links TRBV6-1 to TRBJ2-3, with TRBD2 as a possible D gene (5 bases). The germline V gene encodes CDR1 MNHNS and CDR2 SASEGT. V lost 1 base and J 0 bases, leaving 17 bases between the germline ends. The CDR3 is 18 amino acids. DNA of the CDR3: TGTGCCAGCAGTGAAGGTCGGTCTAGCCAAGGTAGCACAGATACGCAGTATTTT. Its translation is CASSEGRSSQGSTDTQYF.

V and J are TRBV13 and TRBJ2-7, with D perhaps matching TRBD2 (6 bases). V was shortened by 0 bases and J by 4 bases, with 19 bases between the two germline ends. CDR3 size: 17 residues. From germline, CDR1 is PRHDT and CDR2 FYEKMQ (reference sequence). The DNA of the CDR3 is TGTGCCAGCAGCTTAGGAAGGAGGGACGTCGGGGAATACGAGCAGTACTTC. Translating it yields CASSLGRRDVGEYEQYF. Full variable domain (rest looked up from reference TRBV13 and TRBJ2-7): AAGVIQSPRHLIKEKRETATLKCYPIPRHDTVYWYQQGPGQDPQFLISFYEKMQSDKGSIPDRFSAQQFSDYHSELNMSSLELGDSALYFCASSLGRRDVGEYEQYFGPGTRLTVT.

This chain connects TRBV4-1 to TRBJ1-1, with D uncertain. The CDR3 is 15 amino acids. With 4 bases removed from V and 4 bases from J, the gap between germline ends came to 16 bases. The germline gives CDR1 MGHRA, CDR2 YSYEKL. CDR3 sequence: CASSPGAGLGTEAFF. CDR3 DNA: TGCGCCAGCAGCCCTGGAGCTGGGTTGGGCACTGAAGCTTTCTTT.

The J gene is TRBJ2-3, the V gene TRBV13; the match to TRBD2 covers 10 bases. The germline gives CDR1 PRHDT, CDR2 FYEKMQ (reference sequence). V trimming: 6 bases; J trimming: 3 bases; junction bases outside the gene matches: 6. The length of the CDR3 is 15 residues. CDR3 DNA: TGTGCCAGCAGTCCCGGGACTAGCGAAACAGATACGCAGTATTTT. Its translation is CASSPGTSETDTQYF.

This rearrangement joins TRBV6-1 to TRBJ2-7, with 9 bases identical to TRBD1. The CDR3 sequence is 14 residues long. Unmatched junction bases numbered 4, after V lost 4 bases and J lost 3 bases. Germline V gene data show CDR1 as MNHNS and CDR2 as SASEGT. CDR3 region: CASSVEDRGYEQYF. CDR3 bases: TGTGCCAGCAGTGTGGAGGACAGGGGCTACGAGCAGTACTTC.

CDR3 sequence (DNA): TGTGCCAGCATGCAAAGAGGACTAGCGGGAGGGCCTACGGGACAAGAGACCCAGTACTTC. Residues: CASMQRGLAGGPTGQETQYF. This chain joins TRBV14 and TRBJ2-5; 15 nucleotides line up with TRBD2. Per germline, CDR1 SGHDN and CDR2 FVKESK. The CDR3 consists of 20 residues. The V segment lost 7 bases and the J segment 2 bases; nucleotides outside the gene matches: 17.

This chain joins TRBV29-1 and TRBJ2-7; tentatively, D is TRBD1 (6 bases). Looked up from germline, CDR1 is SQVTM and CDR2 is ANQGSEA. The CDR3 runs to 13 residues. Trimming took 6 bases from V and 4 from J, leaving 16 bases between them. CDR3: CSVVQGPRYEQYF. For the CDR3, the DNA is TGCAGCGTCGTTCAGGGGCCTCGATACGAGCAGTACTTC.

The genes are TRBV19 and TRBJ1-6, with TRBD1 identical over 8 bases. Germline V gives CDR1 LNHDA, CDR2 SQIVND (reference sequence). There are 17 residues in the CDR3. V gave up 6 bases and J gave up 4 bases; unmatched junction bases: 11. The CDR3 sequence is CASRGGQAFPYNSPLHF. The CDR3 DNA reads TGTGCCAGTAGGGGGGGACAGGCCTTTCCATATAATTCACCCCTCCACTTT.

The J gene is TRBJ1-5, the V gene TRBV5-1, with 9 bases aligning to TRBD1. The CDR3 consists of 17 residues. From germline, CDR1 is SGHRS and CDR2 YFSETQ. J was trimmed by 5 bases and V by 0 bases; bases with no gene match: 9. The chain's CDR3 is CASSLGGGTGIDQPQHF. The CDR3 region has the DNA TGCGCCAGCAGCTTGGGTGGCGGGACAGGGATAGATCAGCCCCAGCATTTT. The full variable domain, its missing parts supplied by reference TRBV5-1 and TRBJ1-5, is KAGVTQTPRYLIKTRGQQVTLSCSPISGHRSVSWYQQTPGQGLQFLFEYFSETQRNKGNFPGRFSGRQFSNSRSEMNVSTLELGDSALYLCASSLGGGTGIDQPQHFGDGTRLSIL.

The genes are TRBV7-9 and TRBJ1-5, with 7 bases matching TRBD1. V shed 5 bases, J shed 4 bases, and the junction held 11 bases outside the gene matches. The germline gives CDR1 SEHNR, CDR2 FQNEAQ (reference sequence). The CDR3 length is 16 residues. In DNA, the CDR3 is TGTGCCAGCAGCCCGACAGGGCTGTGGGAAAATCAGCCCCAGCATTTT. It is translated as CASSPTGLWENQPQHF.

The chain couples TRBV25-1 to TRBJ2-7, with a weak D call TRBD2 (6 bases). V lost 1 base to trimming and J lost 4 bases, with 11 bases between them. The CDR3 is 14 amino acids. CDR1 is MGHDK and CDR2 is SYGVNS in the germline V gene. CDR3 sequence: CASSESRGGYEQYF. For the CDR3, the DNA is TGTGCCAGCAGTGAATCCCGAGGAGGGTACGAGCAGTACTTC.

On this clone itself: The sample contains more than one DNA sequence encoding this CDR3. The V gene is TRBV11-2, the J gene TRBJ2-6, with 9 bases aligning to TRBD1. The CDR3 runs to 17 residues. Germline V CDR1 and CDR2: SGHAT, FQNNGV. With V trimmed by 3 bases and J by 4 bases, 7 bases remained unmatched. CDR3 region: CASSFPRDRAGANVLTF. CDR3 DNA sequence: TGTGCCAGCAGCTTCCCCCGGGACAGGGCCGGGGCCAACGTCCTGACTTTC.

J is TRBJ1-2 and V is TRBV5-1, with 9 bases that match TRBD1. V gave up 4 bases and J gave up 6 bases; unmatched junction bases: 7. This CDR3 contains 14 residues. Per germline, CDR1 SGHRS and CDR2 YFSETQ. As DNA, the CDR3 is TGCGCCAGCAGCCCGGGACAGGGCGGCCATGGCTACACCTTC. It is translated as CASSPGQGGHGYTF. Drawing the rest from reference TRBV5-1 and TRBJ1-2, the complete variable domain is KAGVTQTPRYLIKTRGQQVTLSCSPISGHRSVSWYQQTPGQGLQFLFEYFSETQRNKGNFPGRFSGRQFSNSRSEMNVSTLELGDSALYLCASSPGQGGHGYTFGSGTRLTVV.

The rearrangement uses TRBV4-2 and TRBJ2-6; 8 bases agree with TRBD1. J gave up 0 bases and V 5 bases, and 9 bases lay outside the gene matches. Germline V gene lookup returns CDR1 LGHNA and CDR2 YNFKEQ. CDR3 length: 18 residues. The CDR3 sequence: CASSEASTGGSGANVLTF. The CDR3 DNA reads TGTGCCAGCAGCGAAGCGTCAACAGGGGGCTCTGGGGCCAACGTCCTGACTTTC.

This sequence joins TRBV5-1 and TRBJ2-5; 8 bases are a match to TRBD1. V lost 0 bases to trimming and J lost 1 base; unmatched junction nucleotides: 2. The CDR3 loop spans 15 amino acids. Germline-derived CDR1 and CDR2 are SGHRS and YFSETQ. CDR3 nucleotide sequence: TGCGCCAGCAGCTTGGGACAGGGGTTCCAAGAGACCCAGTACTTC. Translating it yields CASSLGQGFQETQYF.

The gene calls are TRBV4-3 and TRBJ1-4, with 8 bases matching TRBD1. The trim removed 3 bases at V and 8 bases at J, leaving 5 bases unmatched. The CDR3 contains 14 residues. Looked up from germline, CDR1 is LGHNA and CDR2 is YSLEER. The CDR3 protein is CASSHGQGREKLFF. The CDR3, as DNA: TGCGCCAGCAGCCACGGACAGGGTCGAGAAAAACTGTTTTTT.

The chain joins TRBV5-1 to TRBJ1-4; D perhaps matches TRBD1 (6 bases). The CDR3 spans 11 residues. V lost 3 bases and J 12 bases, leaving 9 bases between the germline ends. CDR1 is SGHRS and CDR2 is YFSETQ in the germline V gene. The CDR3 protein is CASSSNRELFF. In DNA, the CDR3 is TGCGCCAGCAGCTCCAACAGGGAACTGTTTTTT.

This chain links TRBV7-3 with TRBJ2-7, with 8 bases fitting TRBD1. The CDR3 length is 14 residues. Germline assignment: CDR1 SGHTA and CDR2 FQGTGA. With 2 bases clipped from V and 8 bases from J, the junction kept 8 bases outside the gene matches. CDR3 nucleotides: TGTGCCAGCAGCTTAGGTGGGACAGGTCGGCAGCAGTACTTC. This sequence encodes CASSLGGTGRQQYF.

The CDR3 DNA reads TGTGCAGTCATGGAGGGGCTCTCTCCTCGGGCTTTCTTT. Translation gives CAVMEGLSPRAFF. The rearrangement uses TRBV6-5 and TRBJ1-1; D perhaps matches TRBD1 (5 bases). The CDR3 contains 13 residues. Per the germline V gene, CDR1 is MNHEY and CDR2 is SVGAGI.